In this sample, the clone carrying this TCR beta chain turned up many times. Its antigen is unknown. The source of the sample is a study of naive and memory T cell subsets. The beta constant-region primer was an equimolar mix of two oligonucleotides covering TRBC1 and TRBC2. Nested alpha and beta constant-region primers with the SP2 primer drove four PCR rounds on ligated cDNA. Using its own MiXCR run on the UMI-ligation and nested PCR reads, TCRdb lists one record per CDR3 protein. The sample records around 140,000 distinct CDR3 sequences, approximately 22% being singletons. Study conclusions and caveats: Findings for naive and memory subsets could not be checked against ground truth. Especially in CD8 cells, naive repertoires contained a few larger clonotypes, possibly CD45RA-re-expressing memory cells.

The V gene end was trimmed by 4 bases and the J gene end by 4 bases; junction bases not matched to a gene: 3. The CDR3 length is 14 residues. Per the germline V gene, CDR1 is MNHEY and CDR2 is SVGEGT. The specimen was naive CD4+ T cells from blood. The chain employs TRBV6-2 or TRBV6-3 and TRBJ2-7, with 11 bases aligning to TRBD2. The sequence derives from a human donor in good health. This CDR3 is CASSSSGRRYEQYF. CDR3 sequence (DNA): TGTGCCAGCAGTTCTAGCGGGAGGAGGTACGAGCAGTACTTC.